This passage covers 26 T cell receptor beta chains from one sample sequenced in a study of blood T cell repertoires in COVID-19. TCRdb keeps only in-frame clones here, not all; method: immunoSEQ multiplex PCR. The table has some 250,000 clones, around 84% seen once. The sequencing sample was made of peripheral blood. These receptors were taken from a man in his 60s with acute or convalescent COVID-19.

The CDR3 here is CATSRDLAGTDTQYF. The CDR3 nucleotides read TGTGCCACCAGCAGAGATCTAGCAGGCACAGATACGCAGTATTTT. V gene TRBV15 combines with J gene TRBJ2-3; perhaps TRBD2 as D (5 bases). The CDR3 spans 15 residues. Trimming left V 0 bases short and J 1 base short, with 8 bases between. CDR1 and CDR2 from the germline V gene are LNHNV and YYDKDF (reference sequence).

The V call is TRBV30, the J call TRBJ1-6; 8 bases agree with TRBD1. The CDR3 is 15 residues long. Trimming cost V 0 bases and J 5 bases; bases outside gene matches: 3. Germline V gives CDR1 GTSNPN, CDR2 SVGIG (reference sequence). The CDR3 here is CAWSVGQGNNSPLHF. The DNA of the CDR3 is TGTGCCTGGAGTGTAGGACAGGGCAATAATTCACCCCTCCACTTT.

This clone appeared a few times. J is TRBJ1-1 and V is TRBV6-5; 8 bases line up with TRBD1. The CDR3 runs to 15 residues. From germline, CDR1 is MNHEY and CDR2 SVGAGI. V lost 6 bases, J lost 1 base, and 7 bases stayed unmatched. The CDR3 nucleotides are TGTGCCAGCAGGGCCAGGACAGGGAGGAACACTGAAGCTTTCTTT. This encodes CASRARTGRNTEAFF.

This CDR3 reads CASPRGEGLYEQYF. In nucleotides, the CDR3 is TGTGCCAGCCCCCGGGGTGAGGGTCTTTACGAGCAGTACTTC. The chain links TRBV21-1 to TRBJ2-7; no DNA check was done on the table's D call, TRBD2. TRBV21-1 is classified as a pseudogene. The CDR3 has 14 residues.

V and J are TRBV18 and TRBJ1-2, with a possible D match to TRBD1 (6 bases). The V end was cut by 3 bases, the J end by 2 bases, with 10 bases between. The CDR3 totals 14 residues. CDR1 and CDR2 (germline): KGHSH, LQKENI. CDR3 nucleotides: TGTGCCAGCTCACCCCCGGGACACAACTATGGCTACACCTTC. Translation: CASSPPGHNYGYTF.

The V and J genes are TRBV7-8 and TRBJ1-2; possible D gene TRBD1, 5 bases. V lost 1 base and J lost 13, with 16 bases in between. The CDR3 has 13 amino acids. CDR1 and CDR2 (germline): SGHVS, FQNEAQ. The CDR3 reads CASSLVEIGATTF. The CDR3 DNA reads TGTGCCAGCAGCTTAGTAGAAATTGGGGCGACCACCTTC.

V is TRBV2 and J is TRBJ1-1; D might be TRBD1 (6 bases). V was trimmed by 6 bases and J by 5 bases, leaving 16 bases between them. The CDR3 totals 14 residues. Germline V gives CDR1 SNHLY, CDR2 FYNNEI. The CDR3 protein is CASRDEQGGTEAFF. The DNA for the CDR3 is TGTGCCAGCAGGGACGAACAGGGTGGGACTGAAGCTTTCTTT.

The CDR3 coding sequence is TGCGCCAGCAGCCCCCGGGACAGGGCTAACGACGAGCAGTACTTC. This codes for CASSPRDRANDEQYF. V gene TRBV5-1 combines with J gene TRBJ2-7; 9 nucleotides align to TRBD1. Germline V lookup: CDR1 SGHRS, CDR2 YFSETQ. The CDR3 is made up of 15 amino acids. After removal of 4 bases from V and 5 bases from J, the junction contained 10 bases not matched to a gene.

The chain is built from TRBV5-6 and TRBJ2-1, with 10 bases that match TRBD2. V shed 4 bases, J shed 3 bases, and the junction held 4 bases outside the gene matches. CDR3 length equals 15 residues. Germline V CDR1 and CDR2: SGHDT, YYEEEE. CDR3 sequence (DNA): TGTGCCAGCAGCCCTGGACTAGCGGTCTACAATGAGCAGTTCTTC. Protein sequence: CASSPGLAVYNEQFF.

This chain connects TRBV6-5 to TRBJ2-2; tentative D call: TRBD2 (6 bases). V lost 8 bases to trimming and J lost 6 bases, with 16 bases between them. CDR1 MNHEY and CDR2 SVGAGI come from the germline V gene. The CDR3 loop spans 14 amino acids. CDR3 DNA: TGTGCCAGCGCGGGACTTTTCTTTGCCGGGGAGCTGTTTTTT. It codes for CASAGLFFAGELFF.

Note on this clone: The same CDR3 also results from other DNA sequences found in this sample. This chain joins TRBV20-1 and TRBJ2-1; a possible D gene is TRBD2 (5 bases). Germline V gives CDR1 DFQATT, CDR2 SNEGSKA (reference sequence). The CDR3 length is 13 residues. V shed 3 bases and J shed 1 base, with 7 bases lying between them. In DNA, the CDR3 is TGCAGTGCTAGTCGGGATTCCTACAATGAGCAGTTCTTC. Amino acid sequence: CSASRDSYNEQFF.

The chain uses TRBV5-1 and TRBJ2-3; 10 bases agree with TRBD1. Germline-derived CDR1 and CDR2 are SGHRS and YFSETQ. CDR3 size: 16 residues. The trim removed 4 bases at V and 5 bases at J, leaving 10 bases unmatched. CDR3 protein: CASSRGGTGERDTQYF. CDR3 nucleotides: TGCGCCAGCAGCCGAGGTGGGACAGGGGAAAGAGATACGCAGTATTTT.

About this clone itself: Other nucleotide sequences in the sample specify the same CDR3. The rearrangement joins TRBV5-4 to TRBJ1-3; no clear D. The CDR3 runs to 14 residues. The germline V gene encodes CDR1 SGHNT and CDR2 YYREEE (reference sequence). V shed 1 base and J shed 2 bases, with 7 bases lying between them. This chain's CDR3 is CASSLSGTGNTIYF. The CDR3 nucleotides read TGTGCCAGCAGCTTGTCAGGAACTGGAAACACCATATATTTT.

This chain uses TRBV18 with TRBJ2-5, with a possible D match to TRBD1 (5 bases). The V and J ends lost 2 bases and 5 bases respectively, with 12 bases between them. This CDR3 contains 14 residues. Germline loops: CDR1 KGHSH, CDR2 LQKENI. CDR3 loop: CASSPSRAVETQYF. The DNA of the CDR3 is TGTGCCAGCTCACCAAGCAGGGCGGTGGAGACCCAGTACTTC.

The V gene is TRBV30, the J gene TRBJ1-2, with D perhaps matching TRBD1 (5 bases). V lost 2 bases, J lost 7 bases, and 8 bases lay in between. This CDR3 contains 11 residues. Per the germline V gene, CDR1 is GTSNPN and CDR2 is SVGIG (reference sequence). This CDR3 is CAWSPGFGYTF. CDR3 nucleotide sequence: TGTGCCTGGAGTCCAGGGTTTGGCTACACCTTC.

This clone has a handful of counts. The rearrangement links TRBV6-5 to TRBJ2-1; 10 nucleotides agree with TRBD2. The V segment lost 4 bases and the J segment 4 bases; nucleotides outside the gene matches: 4. This CDR3 region has 15 residues. Germline CDR1 is MNHEY and CDR2 is SVGAGI. DNA for the CDR3: TGTGCCAGCAGTTCTAGCGGGAGTCGGTACAATGAGCAGTTCTTC. Protein sequence: CASSSSGSRYNEQFF.

The chain uses TRBV29-1 and TRBJ2-4; 7 positions match TRBD1. V dropped 7 bases and J dropped 5; count of bases not matched to a gene: 8. This CDR3 comprises 13 residues. Germline values: CDR1 SQVTM, CDR2 ANQGSEA. The CDR3 bases are TGCAGCGCGGGACAGACGATCCAAAACATTCAGTACTTC. Amino acid sequence: CSAGQTIQNIQYF.

This chain links TRBV28 with TRBJ1-3, with TRBD1 matching over 8 bases. The trim removed 3 bases at V and 5 bases at J, leaving 3 bases unmatched. Per the germline V gene, CDR1 is MDHEN and CDR2 is SYDVKM. CDR3 length: 14 amino acids. This CDR3 reads CASSFPGGRNTIYF. The CDR3 DNA reads TGTGCCAGCAGTTTCCCAGGGGGCAGAAACACCATATATTTT.

The V and J genes are TRBV3-1 (or the pseudogene TRBV3-2) and TRBJ1-4; 7 nucleotides agree with TRBD1. With 4 bases clipped from V and 7 bases from J, the junction kept 6 bases outside the gene matches. The CDR3 runs to 14 residues. The germline CDR1 and CDR2 sequences are LGHDT and YNNKEL (reference sequence). The CDR3 spells CASSRTGTAEKLFF. For the CDR3, the DNA is TGTGCCAGCAGCCGAACGGGGACAGCTGAAAAACTGTTTTTT.

The chain employs TRBV19 and TRBJ1-5; 9 nucleotides agree with TRBD1. Per the germline V gene, CDR1 is LNHDA and CDR2 is SQIVND (reference sequence). V was pared by 5 bases and J by 7 bases, with 9 bases of the junction left unmatched. The CDR3 contains 15 residues. This CDR3 reads CASSGDRVGFQPQHF. Written as DNA, the CDR3 is TGTGCCAGTAGTGGGGACAGGGTGGGTTTCCAGCCCCAGCATTTT.

J is TRBJ2-3 and V is TRBV2; 12 bases line up with TRBD2. The CDR3 totals 14 residues. The V and J ends lost 6 bases and 4 bases, in that order; junction bases with no gene match: 2. The germline gives CDR1 SNHLY, CDR2 FYNNEI. For the CDR3, the DNA is TGTGCCAGCAGACTAGCGGGAGGAGCAGATACGCAGTATTTT. Encoded protein: CASRLAGGADTQYF.

The chain joins TRBV27 to TRBJ2-3, with 9 nucleotides matching TRBD2. The CDR3 loop spans 17 amino acids. After removal of 4 bases from V and 7 bases from J, the junction contained 15 bases not matched to a gene. Germline V lookup: CDR1 MNHEY, CDR2 SMNVEV (reference sequence). CDR3 protein: CASSSRRLAGETNTQYF. The CDR3 nucleotides are TGTGCCAGCAGTTCGCGGCGATTAGCGGGAGAAACTAATACGCAGTATTTT.

This chain uses TRBV7-3 with TRBJ2-7; 7 positions agree with TRBD1. Trimming cost V 5 bases and J 1 base; bases outside gene matches: 5. The V gene's germline CDR1 is SGHTA and CDR2 FQGTGA. The CDR3 extends over 14 amino acids. The CDR3 region is CASSPRQGSYEQYF. The CDR3 nucleotides read TGTGCCAGCAGCCCGCGACAGGGTTCCTACGAGCAGTACTTC.

This clone was seen only a few times. The chain combines TRBV7-8 with TRBJ2-6; possible D gene TRBD1, 6 bases. The CDR3 covers 17 residues. CDR1 SGHVS and CDR2 FQNEAQ come from the germline V gene. Trimming took 2 bases from V and 4 from J, leaving 15 bases between them. CDR3 protein: CASSLIPRGLGANVLTF. CDR3 nucleotides: TGTGCCAGCAGCTTAATCCCCAGGGGCCTCGGGGCCAACGTCCTGACTTTC.

This clone was seen a few times. The chain employs TRBV9 and TRBJ2-3, with D possibly TRBD1 on 5 matching bases. The CDR3 length is 14 residues. Germline V lookup: CDR1 SGDLS, CDR2 YYNGEE. Trimming pared 3 bases from V and 0 bases from J, leaving 8 bases between. The CDR3 bases are TGTGCCAGCAGCGGCAGGGCTAGCACAGATACGCAGTATTTT. It encodes CASSGRASTDTQYF.

V usage is TRBV3-1 (or the pseudogene TRBV3-2) and J usage is TRBJ2-2; no firm D call. The CDR3 contains 17 residues. Germline CDR1 LGHDT, CDR2 YNNKEL (reference sequence). V lost 0 bases and J 3 bases, leaving 14 bases between the germline ends. The CDR3 bases are TGTGCCAGCAGCCAAGATTTCTGGCCCCGGGACACCGGGGAGCTGTTTTTT. Encoded protein: CASSQDFWPRDTGELFF.